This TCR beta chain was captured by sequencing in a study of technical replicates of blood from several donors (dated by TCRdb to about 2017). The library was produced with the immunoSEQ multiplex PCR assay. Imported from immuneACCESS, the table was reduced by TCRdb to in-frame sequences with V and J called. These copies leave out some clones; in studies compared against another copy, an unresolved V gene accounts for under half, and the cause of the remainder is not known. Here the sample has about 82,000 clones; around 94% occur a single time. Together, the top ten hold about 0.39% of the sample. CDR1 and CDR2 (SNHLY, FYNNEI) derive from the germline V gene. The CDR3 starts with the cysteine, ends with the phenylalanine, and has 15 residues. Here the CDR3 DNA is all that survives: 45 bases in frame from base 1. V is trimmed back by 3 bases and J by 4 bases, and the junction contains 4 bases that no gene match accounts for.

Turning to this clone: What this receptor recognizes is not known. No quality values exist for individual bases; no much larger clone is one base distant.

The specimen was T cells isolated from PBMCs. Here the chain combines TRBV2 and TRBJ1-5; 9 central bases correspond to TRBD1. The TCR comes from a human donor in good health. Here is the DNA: TGTGCCAGCAGTGATAAGACAGGGGGGAATCAGCCCCAGCATTTT. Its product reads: CASSDKTGGNQPQHF.